A single T cell receptor beta chain is shown here with its context. Thawed unstimulated PBMCs were FACS-sorted by CD3, CD4 and CD8 into two populations. The CDR3 runs 13 residues. Trimming pared 0 bases from V and 4 bases from J, leaving 9 bases between. The germline V gene has CDR1 GTSNPN and CDR2 SVGIG (reference sequence). This record belongs to a study of T cell clones after liver transplantation. Study summary: Graft-donor-reactive sequences were compared with third-party-reactive TCRbeta sequences from pre-transplant mixed lymphocyte reactions. Subjects received no induction therapy and standard immunosuppression until randomization at 12-24 months post-transplant. Draws occurred before transplant, before withdrawal, and after complete or failed withdrawal.

The repertoire was sequenced with immunoSEQ multiplex PCR; TCRdb's copy has only in-frame clones and lacks some. Among 80,000 or so clones listed, about 82% were seen once. The origin of this receptor is a human patient who received a liver transplant. Some T cells may be supplied by the graft donor. The specimen was CD4+ T cells from blood, collected around 42 months after liver transplant. This chain connects TRBV30 to TRBJ1-1, with D tentatively TRBD1 (5 bases). The CDR3 sequence is CAWSVLGGTEAFF. CDR3 coding DNA: TGTGCCTGGAGTGTACTCGGGGGCACTGAAGCTTTCTTT. Combining the CDR3 with reference TRBV30 and TRBJ1-1 gives the whole variable domain SQTIHQWPATLVQPVGSPLSLECTVEGTSNPNLYWYRQAAGRGLQLLFYSVGIGQISSEVPQNLSASRPQDRQFILSSKKLLLSDSGFYLCAWSVLGGTEAFFGQGTRLTVV.